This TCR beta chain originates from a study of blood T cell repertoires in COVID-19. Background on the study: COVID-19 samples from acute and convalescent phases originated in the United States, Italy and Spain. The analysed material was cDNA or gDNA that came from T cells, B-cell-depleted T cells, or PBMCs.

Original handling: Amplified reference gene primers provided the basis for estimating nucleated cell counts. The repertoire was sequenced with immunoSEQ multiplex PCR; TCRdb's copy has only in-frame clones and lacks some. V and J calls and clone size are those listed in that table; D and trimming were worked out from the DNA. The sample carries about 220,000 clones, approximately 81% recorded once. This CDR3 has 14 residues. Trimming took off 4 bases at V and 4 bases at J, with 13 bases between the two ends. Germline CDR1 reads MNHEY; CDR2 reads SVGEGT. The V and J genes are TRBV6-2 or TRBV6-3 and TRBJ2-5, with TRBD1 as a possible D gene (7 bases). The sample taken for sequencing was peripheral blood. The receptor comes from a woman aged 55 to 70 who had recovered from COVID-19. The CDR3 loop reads CASSSRGALETQYF. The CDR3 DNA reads TGTGCCAGCAGTTCCAGGGGGGCTTTAGAGACCCAGTACTTC.